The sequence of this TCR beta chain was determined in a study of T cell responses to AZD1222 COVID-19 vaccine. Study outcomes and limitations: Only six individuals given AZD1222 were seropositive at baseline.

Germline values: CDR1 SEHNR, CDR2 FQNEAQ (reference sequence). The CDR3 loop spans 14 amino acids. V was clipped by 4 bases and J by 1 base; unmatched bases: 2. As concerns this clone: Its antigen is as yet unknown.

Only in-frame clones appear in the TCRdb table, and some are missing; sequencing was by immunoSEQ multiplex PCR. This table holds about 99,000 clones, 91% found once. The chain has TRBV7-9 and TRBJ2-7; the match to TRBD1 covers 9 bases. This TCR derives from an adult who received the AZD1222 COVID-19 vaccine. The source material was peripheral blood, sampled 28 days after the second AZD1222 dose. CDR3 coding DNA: TGTGCCAGCAGCTATGGACAGGGGTCCTACGAGCAGTACTTC. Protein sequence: CASSYGQGSYEQYF.